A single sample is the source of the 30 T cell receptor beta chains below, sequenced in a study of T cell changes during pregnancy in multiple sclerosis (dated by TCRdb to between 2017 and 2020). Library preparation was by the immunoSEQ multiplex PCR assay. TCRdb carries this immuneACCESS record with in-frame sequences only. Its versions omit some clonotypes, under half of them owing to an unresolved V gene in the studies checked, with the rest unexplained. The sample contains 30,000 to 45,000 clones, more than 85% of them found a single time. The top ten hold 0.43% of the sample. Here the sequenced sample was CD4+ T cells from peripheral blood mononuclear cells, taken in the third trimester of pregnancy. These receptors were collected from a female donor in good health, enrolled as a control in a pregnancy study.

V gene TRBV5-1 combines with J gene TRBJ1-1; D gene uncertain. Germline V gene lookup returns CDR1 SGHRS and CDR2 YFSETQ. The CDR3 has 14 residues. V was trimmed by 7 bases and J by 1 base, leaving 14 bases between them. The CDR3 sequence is CASGTGDWNTEAFF. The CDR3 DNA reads TGCGCCAGCGGAACGGGAGATTGGAACACTGAAGCTTTCTTT. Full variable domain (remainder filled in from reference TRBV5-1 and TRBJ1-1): KAGVTQTPRYLIKTRGQQVTLSCSPISGHRSVSWYQQTPGQGLQFLFEYFSETQRNKGNFPGRFSGRQFSNSRSEMNVSTLELGDSALYLCASGTGDWNTEAFFGQGTRLTVV.

The CDR3 nucleotides read TGTGCCAGCAGTCGAGGGGCAGGGGGCTTCTATGGCTACACCTTC. Protein product: CASSRGAGGFYGYTF. V is TRBV27 and J is TRBJ1-2; 8 nucleotides align to TRBD1. The V segment lost 5 bases and the J segment 4 bases; nucleotides outside the gene matches: 9. This CDR3 region has 15 residues. Germline CDR1 and CDR2: MNHEY and SMNVEV (reference sequence).

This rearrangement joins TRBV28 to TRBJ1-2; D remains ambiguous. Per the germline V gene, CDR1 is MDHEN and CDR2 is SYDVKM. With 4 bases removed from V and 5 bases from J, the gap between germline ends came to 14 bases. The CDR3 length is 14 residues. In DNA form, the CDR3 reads TGTGCCAGCAGTTCTTCCAGATTGGTTTATGGCTACACCTTC. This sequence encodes CASSSSRLVYGYTF.

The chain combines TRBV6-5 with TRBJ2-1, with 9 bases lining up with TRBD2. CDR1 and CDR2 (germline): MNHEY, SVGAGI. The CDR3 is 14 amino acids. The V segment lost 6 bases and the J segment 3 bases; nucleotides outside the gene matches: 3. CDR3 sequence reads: CASRVSGGYNEQFF. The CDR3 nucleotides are TGTGCCAGCAGGGTTAGCGGGGGCTACAATGAGCAGTTCTTC.

The CDR3, as DNA: TGTGCCAGCTCACCACAGGGGCAAAGCAATGAGCAGTTCTTC. Amino acid sequence: CASSPQGQSNEQFF. V usage is TRBV18 and J usage is TRBJ2-1, with D possibly matching TRBD1 (5 bases). Germline values: CDR1 KGHSH, CDR2 LQKENI. This CDR3 has 14 amino acids. V was trimmed by 1 base and J by 6 bases, leaving 10 bases between them.

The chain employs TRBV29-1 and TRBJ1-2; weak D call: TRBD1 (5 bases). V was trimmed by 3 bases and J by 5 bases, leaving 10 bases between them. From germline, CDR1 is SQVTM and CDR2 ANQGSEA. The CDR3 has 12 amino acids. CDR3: CSVDSPGYGYTF. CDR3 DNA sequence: TGCAGCGTTGATTCCCCAGGGTATGGCTACACCTTC. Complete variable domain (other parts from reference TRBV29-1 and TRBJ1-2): SAVISQKPSRDICQRGTSLTIQCQVDSQVTMMFWYRQQPGQSLTLIATANQGSEATYESGFVIDKFPISRPNLTFSTLTVSNMSPEDSSIYLCSVDSPGYGYTFGSGTRLTVV.

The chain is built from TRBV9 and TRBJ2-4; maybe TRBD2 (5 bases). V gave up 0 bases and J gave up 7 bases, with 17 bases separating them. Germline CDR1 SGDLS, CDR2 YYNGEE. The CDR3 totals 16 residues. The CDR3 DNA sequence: TGTGCCAGCAGCGTAGCCGGGAACCCGGCCAGGAACATTCAGTACTTC. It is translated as CASSVAGNPARNIQYF.

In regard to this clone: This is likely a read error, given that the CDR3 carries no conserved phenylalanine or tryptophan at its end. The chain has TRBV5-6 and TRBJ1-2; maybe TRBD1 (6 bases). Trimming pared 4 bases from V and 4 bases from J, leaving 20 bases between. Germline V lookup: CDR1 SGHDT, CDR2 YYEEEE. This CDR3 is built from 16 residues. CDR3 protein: CASSPWGGERLYGYTL. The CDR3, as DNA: TGTGCCAGCAGCCCGTGGGGGGGCGAACGACTCTATGGCTACACCCTC.

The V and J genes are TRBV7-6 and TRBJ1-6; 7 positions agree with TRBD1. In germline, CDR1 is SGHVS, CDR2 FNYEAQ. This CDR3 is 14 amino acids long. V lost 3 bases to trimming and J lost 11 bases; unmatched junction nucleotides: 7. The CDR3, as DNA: TGTGCCAGCAGCTTGGACAGGCGGCGGGCACCCCTCCACTTT. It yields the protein CASSLDRRRAPLHF.

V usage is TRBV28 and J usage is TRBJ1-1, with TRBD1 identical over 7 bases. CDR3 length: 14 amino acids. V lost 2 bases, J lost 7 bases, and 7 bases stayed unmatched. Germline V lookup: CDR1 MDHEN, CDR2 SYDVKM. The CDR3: CASSLNTGVREAFF. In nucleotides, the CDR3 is TGTGCCAGCAGTTTAAACACAGGGGTCCGTGAAGCTTTCTTT.

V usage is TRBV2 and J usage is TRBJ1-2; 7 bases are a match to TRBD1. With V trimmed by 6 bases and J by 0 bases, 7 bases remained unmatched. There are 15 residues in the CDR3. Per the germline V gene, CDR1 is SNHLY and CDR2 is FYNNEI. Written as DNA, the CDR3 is TGTGCCAGCAGCCTTGGACAGGAAGCTAACTATGGCTACACCTTC. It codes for CASSLGQEANYGYTF.

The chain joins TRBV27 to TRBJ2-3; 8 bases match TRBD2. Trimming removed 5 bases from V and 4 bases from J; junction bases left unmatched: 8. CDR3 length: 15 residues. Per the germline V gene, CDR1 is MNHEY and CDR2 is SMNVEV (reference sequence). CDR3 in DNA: TGTGCCAGCAGTGAAGCGGGGGTCGGGCCAGATACGCAGTATTTT. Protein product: CASSEAGVGPDTQYF.

In DNA form, the CDR3 reads TGTGCCAGCAGCGCCGGGACTAGGACCTACGAGCAGTACTTC. It specifies CASSAGTRTYEQYF. The chain joins TRBV7-2 to TRBJ2-7; TRBD2 matches at 8 bases. Per germline, CDR1 SGHTA and CDR2 FQGNSA. There are 14 residues in the CDR3. Trimming took 5 bases from V and 2 from J; bases not matched to a gene: 5.

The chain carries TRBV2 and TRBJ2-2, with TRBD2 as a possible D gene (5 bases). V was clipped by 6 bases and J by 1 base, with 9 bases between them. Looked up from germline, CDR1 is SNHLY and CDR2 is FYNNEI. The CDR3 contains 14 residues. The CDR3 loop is CASRGGLNTGELFF. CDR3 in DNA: TGTGCCAGCAGAGGAGGTTTGAACACCGGGGAGCTGTTTTTT.

CDR3 nucleotides: TGTGCCAGCAGCGTAGATGACAGGTCTCCCCTCCACTTT. Translation: CASSVDDRSPLHF. The rearrangement uses TRBV9 and TRBJ1-6; D possibly corresponds to TRBD1 (6 bases). Germline V gene sequence: CDR1 SGDLS, CDR2 YYNGEE. The CDR3 runs 13 residues. Trimming removed 0 bases from V and 13 bases from J, with 11 bases in between.

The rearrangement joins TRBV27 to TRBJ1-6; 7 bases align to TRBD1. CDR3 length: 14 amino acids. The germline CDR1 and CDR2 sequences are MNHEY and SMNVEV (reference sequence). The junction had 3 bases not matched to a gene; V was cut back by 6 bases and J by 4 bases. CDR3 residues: CASRKDRYNSPLHF. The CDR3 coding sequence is TGTGCCAGCAGGAAGGACAGGTATAATTCACCCCTCCACTTT.

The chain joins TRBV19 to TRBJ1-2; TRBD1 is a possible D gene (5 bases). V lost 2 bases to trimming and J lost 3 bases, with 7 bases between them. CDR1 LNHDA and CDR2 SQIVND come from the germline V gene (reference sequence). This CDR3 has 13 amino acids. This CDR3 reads CASSIQGYYGYTF. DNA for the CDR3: TGTGCCAGTAGTATACAGGGTTACTATGGCTACACCTTC.

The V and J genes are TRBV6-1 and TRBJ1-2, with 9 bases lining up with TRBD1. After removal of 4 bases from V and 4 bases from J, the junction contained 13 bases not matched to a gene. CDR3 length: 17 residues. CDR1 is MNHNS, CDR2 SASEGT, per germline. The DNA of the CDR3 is TGTGCCAGCAGTGCTACTAGAGGGACAGGGCCATCCTATGGCTACACCTTC. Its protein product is CASSATRGTGPSYGYTF.

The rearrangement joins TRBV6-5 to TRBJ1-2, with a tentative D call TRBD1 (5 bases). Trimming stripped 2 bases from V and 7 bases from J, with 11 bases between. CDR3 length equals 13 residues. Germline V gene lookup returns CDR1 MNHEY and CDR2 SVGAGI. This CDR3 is CASSYGSGSGYTF. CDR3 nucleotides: TGTGCCAGCAGTTACGGGTCAGGGTCTGGCTACACCTTC.

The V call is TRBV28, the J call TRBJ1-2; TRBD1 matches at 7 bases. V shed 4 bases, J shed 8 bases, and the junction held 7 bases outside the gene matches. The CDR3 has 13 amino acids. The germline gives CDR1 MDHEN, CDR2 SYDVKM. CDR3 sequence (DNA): TGTGCCAGCAGTTCGGCCGACAGGGTCGGCTACACCTTC. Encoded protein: CASSSADRVGYTF.

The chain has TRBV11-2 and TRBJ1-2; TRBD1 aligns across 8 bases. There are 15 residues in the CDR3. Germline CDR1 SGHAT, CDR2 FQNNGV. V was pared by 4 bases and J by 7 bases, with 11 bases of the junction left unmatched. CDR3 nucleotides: TGTGCCAGCAGCTCAGGCGTCGGGACAGGAGCTGGCTACACCTTC. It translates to CASSSGVGTGAGYTF.

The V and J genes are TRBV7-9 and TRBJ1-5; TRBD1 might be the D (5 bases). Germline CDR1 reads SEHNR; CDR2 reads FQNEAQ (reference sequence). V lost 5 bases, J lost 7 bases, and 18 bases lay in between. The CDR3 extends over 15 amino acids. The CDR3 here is CASSPLDSLGQPQHF. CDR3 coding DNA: TGTGCCAGCAGCCCCCTCGACAGTTTGGGGCAGCCCCAGCATTTT.

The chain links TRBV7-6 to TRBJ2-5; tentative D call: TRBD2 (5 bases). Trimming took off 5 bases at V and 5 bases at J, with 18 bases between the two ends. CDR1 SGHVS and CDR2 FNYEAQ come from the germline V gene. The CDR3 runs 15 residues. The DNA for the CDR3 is TGTGCCAGCAGCCGGTCTGGAGGCTCCGAGGAGACCCAGTACTTC. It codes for CASSRSGGSEETQYF. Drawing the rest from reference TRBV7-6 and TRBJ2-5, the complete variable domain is GAGVSQSPRYKVTKRGQDVALRCDPISGHVSLYWYRQALGQGPEFLTYFNYEAQQDKSGLPNDRFSAERPEGSISTLTIQRTEQRDSAMYRCASSRSGGSEETQYFGPGTRLLVL.

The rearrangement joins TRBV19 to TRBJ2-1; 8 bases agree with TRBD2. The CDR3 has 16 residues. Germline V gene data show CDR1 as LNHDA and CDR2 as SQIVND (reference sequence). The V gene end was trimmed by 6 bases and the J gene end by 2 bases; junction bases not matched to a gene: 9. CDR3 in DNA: TGTGCCAGTAGGGCCCGGGCGGGGGGACCCTACAATGAGCAGTTCTTC. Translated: CASRARAGGPYNEQFF.

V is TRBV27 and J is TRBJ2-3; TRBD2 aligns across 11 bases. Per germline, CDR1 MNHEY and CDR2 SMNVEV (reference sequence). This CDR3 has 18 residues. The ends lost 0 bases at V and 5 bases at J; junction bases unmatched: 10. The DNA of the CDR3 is TGTGCCAGCAGTTTATCTTCGGTAGCGGGGGGGCCCAGAGATACGCAGTATTTT. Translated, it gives CASSLSSVAGGPRDTQYF.

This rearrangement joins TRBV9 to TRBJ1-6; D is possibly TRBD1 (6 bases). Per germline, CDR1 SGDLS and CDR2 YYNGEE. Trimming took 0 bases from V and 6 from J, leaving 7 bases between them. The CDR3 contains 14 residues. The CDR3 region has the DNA TGTGCCAGCAGCGTAGGACAGGCTAATTCACCCCTCCACTTT. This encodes CASSVGQANSPLHF.

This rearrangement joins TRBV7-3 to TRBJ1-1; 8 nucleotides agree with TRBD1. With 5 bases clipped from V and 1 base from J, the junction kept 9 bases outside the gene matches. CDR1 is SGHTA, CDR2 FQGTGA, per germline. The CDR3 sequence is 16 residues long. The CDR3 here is CASSPDRTGWNTEAFF. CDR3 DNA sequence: TGTGCCAGCAGCCCCGATCGGACAGGGTGGAACACTGAAGCTTTCTTT.

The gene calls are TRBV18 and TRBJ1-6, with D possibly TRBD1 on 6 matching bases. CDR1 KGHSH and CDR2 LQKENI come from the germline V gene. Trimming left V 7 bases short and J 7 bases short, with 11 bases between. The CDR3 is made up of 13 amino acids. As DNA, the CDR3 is TGTGCCAGCTTGGGACAAAGGAATTCACCCCTCCACTTT. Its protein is CASLGQRNSPLHF. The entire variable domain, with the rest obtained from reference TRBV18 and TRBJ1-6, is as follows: NAGVMQNPRHLVRRRGQEARLRCSPMKGHSHVYWYRQLPEEGLKFMVYLQKENIIDESGMPKERFSAEFPKEGPSILRIQQVVRGDSAAYFCASLGQRNSPLHFGNGTRLTVT.

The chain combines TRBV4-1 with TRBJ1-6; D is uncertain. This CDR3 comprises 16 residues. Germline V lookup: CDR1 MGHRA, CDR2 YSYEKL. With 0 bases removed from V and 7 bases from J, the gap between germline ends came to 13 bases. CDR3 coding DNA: TGCGCCAGCAGCCAAGAGCCGTTTGCGGGGAATTCACCCCTCCACTTT. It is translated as CASSQEPFAGNSPLHF.

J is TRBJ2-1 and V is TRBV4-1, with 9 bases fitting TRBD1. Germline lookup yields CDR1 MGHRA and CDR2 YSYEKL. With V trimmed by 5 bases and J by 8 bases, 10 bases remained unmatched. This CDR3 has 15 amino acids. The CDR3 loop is CASSYRGQGIYEQFF. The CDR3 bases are TGCGCCAGCAGCTACCGGGGACAGGGAATTTATGAGCAGTTCTTC.